This T cell receptor beta chain was recovered during a study of T cells after yellow fever vaccination. As to this clonotype: Its antigen remains unknown.

By 5'RACE template switching, TCR cDNA was produced, with a universal primer site and UMIs added in the process. In TCRdb, the 5' RACE reads were re-called with MiXCR into one record per CDR3 protein. The sample has around 600,000 distinct CDR3 sequences, over 9% seen once. The ends were cut back, 3 bases at V and 2 bases at J, with 8 bases in the middle. CDR3 length: 12 amino acids. Germline V gives CDR1 DFQATT, CDR2 SNEGSKA (reference sequence). Findings and limits, study-wide: The study noted that FACS-sorted repertoires could contain abundant clonotypes contaminating from the bulk population. Post-booster reappearance was seen for most primary-vaccination clones (roughly 96% CD4, around 89% CD8). Weaker, the secondary response peaked sooner, at day 5 versus 15.

The J gene is TRBJ2-7, the V gene TRBV20-1, with D maybe TRBD2 (6 bases). The clonotype was recovered from a young man who received the YFV17D yellow fever vaccine. Source: PBMCs, taken on the day of the yellow fever booster vaccination. The CDR3 DNA reads as TGCAGTGCTAGGGAGGGACCCTACGAGCAGTACTTC. The encoded protein is CSAREGPYEQYF.